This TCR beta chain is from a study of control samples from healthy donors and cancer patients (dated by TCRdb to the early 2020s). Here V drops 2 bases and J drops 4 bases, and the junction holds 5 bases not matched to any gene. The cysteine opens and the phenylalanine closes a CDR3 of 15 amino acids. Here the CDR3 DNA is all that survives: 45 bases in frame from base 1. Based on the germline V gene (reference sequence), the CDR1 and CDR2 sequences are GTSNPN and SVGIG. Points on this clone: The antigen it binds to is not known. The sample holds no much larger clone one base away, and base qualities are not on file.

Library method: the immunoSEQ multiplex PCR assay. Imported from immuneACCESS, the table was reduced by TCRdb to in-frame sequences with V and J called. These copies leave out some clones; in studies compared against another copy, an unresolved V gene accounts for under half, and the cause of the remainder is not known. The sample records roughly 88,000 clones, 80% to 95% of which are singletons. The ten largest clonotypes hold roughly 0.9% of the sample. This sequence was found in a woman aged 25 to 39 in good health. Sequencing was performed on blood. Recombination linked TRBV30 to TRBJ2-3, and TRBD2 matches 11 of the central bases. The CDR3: CAWSWVAGGPDTQYF. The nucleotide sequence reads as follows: TGTGCCTGGAGTTGGGTAGCGGGGGGGCCAGATACGCAGTATTTT.